This T cell receptor (beta chain) was identified in a study of blood T cell repertoires in COVID-19. Some clones are missing from TCRdb's copy, which holds only in-frame ones; the method was immunoSEQ multiplex PCR. The table has approximately 29,000 clones, 88% seen once. The CDR3 totals 15 residues. The V gene end was trimmed by 0 bases and the J gene end by 5 bases; junction bases not matched to a gene: 5. Germline V gene sequence: CDR1 SEHNR, CDR2 FQNEAQ (reference sequence). The sample comprised peripheral blood. This clonotype was sampled from a human donor with active COVID-19. The donor label of this sample is uncertain. The chain joins TRBV7-9 to TRBJ1-2, with 8 bases identical to TRBD1. CDR3 sequence (DNA): TGTGCCAGCAGCTTAGCTGGCGACAGGGGATATGGCTACACCTTC. Translating gives CASSLAGDRGYGYTF.